What follows are 14 T cell receptor beta chains derived from one specimen sequenced in a study of T cell responses to AZD1222 COVID-19 vaccine. Produced via immunoSEQ multiplex PCR; TCRdb's table is partial and in-frame only. Of some 120,000 clones listed, 80% to 90% are singletons. Sequenced material: peripheral blood, taken on day 0 of MenACWY control vaccination. The source of these receptors is an adult in good health.

The rearrangement links TRBV30 to TRBJ1-1, with a possible D match to TRBD1 (6 bases). The germline gives CDR1 GTSNPN, CDR2 SVGIG (reference sequence). This CDR3 has 13 residues. Trimming left V 3 bases short and J 1 base short, with 9 bases between. CDR3 coding DNA: TGTGCCTGGAGAGGCAGGGGGAACACTGAAGCTTTCTTT. This codes for CAWRGRGNTEAFF.

V is TRBV7-8 and J is TRBJ1-2; 9 bases agree with TRBD1. The CDR3 has 14 residues. The V segment lost 6 bases and the J segment 4 bases; nucleotides outside the gene matches: 6. The germline gives CDR1 SGHVS, CDR2 FQNEAQ. The CDR3 DNA reads TGTGCCAGCAGTCAACAGGGGGCAAGCTATGGCTACACCTTC. Amino acids: CASSQQGASYGYTF.

The chain joins TRBV7-9 to TRBJ2-3; 8 nucleotides line up with TRBD2. The germline CDR1 and CDR2 sequences are SEHNR and FQNEAQ (reference sequence). The V gene end was trimmed by 2 bases and the J gene end by 0 bases; junction bases not matched to a gene: 1. The CDR3 consists of 15 residues. For the CDR3, the DNA is TGTGCCAGCAGCTTATTAGCGGGGAGCACAGATACGCAGTATTTT. This codes for CASSLLAGSTDTQYF.

The genes are TRBV15 and TRBJ2-6; D unclear. V lost 9 bases to trimming and J lost 0 bases, with 12 bases between them. Germline CDR1 is LNHNV and CDR2 is YYDKDF (reference sequence). This CDR3 has 15 residues. The CDR3 bases are TGTGCCACGGTAGGACGGCTCTCTGGGGCCAACGTCCTGACTTTC. The encoded protein is CATVGRLSGANVLTF.

This sequence joins TRBV6-6 and TRBJ1-6, with D unresolved. This CDR3 region has 16 residues. V was trimmed by 2 bases and J by 11 bases, leaving 19 bases between them. In germline, CDR1 is MNHNY, CDR2 SVGAGI (reference sequence). DNA of the CDR3: TGTGCCAGCAGTTACAACTACGTGAGTGATATGCCACCCCTCCACTTT. Amino acids: CASSYNYVSDMPPLHF.

The chain joins TRBV6-5 to TRBJ2-7, with D unresolved. CDR3 size: 14 residues. The V end was cut by 6 bases, the J end by 0 bases, with 12 bases between. Germline loops: CDR1 MNHEY, CDR2 SVGAGI. The CDR3 nucleotides read TGTGCCAGCAGCCGGACGTCCCTCTCCTACGAGCAGTACTTC. This sequence encodes CASSRTSLSYEQYF.

This clone was found a few times. This sequence joins TRBV7-6 and TRBJ1-1; 10 nucleotides align to TRBD1. Germline V lookup: CDR1 SGHVS, CDR2 FNYEAQ. The CDR3 runs 15 residues. The junction had 6 bases not matched to a gene; V was cut back by 1 base and J by 7 bases. CDR3 nucleotides: TGTGCCAGCAGCTTAGTCTGGGACAGGGGTAATGAAGCTTTCTTT. It is translated as CASSLVWDRGNEAFF. Filled out from reference TRBV7-6 and TRBJ1-1, the complete variable domain reads GAGVSQSPRYKVTKRGQDVALRCDPISGHVSLYWYRQALGQGPEFLTYFNYEAQQDKSGLPNDRFSAERPEGSISTLTIQRTEQRDSAMYRCASSLVWDRGNEAFFGQGTRLTVV.

This chain uses TRBV7-9 with TRBJ2-1, with 14 bases aligning to TRBD2. The CDR3 extends over 16 amino acids. Germline V lookup: CDR1 SEHNR, CDR2 FQNEAQ (reference sequence). The V and J ends lost 4 bases and 7 bases, in that order; junction bases with no gene match: 6. The CDR3 DNA follows: TGTGCCAGCAGCTCACGGACTAGCGGGGGGCAGAATGAGCAGTTCTTC. Encoded protein: CASSSRTSGGQNEQFF. The entire variable domain, with the rest obtained from reference TRBV7-9 and TRBJ2-1, is as follows: DTGVSQNPRHKITKRGQNVTFRCDPISEHNRLYWYRQTLGQGPEFLTYFQNEAQLEKSRLLSDRFSAERPKGSFSTLEIQRTEQGDSAMYLCASSSRTSGGQNEQFFGPGTRLTVL.

V usage is TRBV24-1 and J usage is TRBJ2-1, with 9 positions matching TRBD2. CDR3 length: 16 amino acids. V gave up 2 bases and J gave up 1 base; unmatched junction bases: 2. Germline CDR1 KGHDR, CDR2 SFDVKD. CDR3 in amino acids: CATSDSSGVSYNEQFF. The CDR3 coding sequence is TGTGCCACCAGTGATTCTAGCGGGGTGTCCTACAATGAGCAGTTCTTC.

The J gene is TRBJ2-2, the V gene TRBV12-3 or TRBV12-4; D gene ambiguous. CDR3 size: 13 residues. Trimming took off 6 bases at V and 2 bases at J, with 7 bases between the two ends. CDR3 coding DNA: TGTGCCAGCAGACTCAGAAACACCGGGGAGCTGTTTTTT. This translates into CASRLRNTGELFF.

The chain combines TRBV18 with TRBJ1-2, with D possibly TRBD1 on 5 matching bases. The V gene's germline CDR1 is KGHSH and CDR2 LQKENI. The CDR3 contains 15 residues. The V end lost 3 bases, the J end lost 6 bases, and 17 bases lay between the germline ends. CDR3: CASSPQGREFNGYTF. As DNA, the CDR3 is TGTGCCAGCTCACCTCAGGGCAGGGAATTCAATGGCTACACCTTC.

This chain connects TRBV6-2 or TRBV6-3 to TRBJ2-1; D may be TRBD1 or TRBD2 (5 bases each). V lost 2 bases and J lost 9, with 20 bases in between. There are 16 residues in the CDR3. Germline values: CDR1 MNHEY, CDR2 SVGEGT. This CDR3 reads CASSYPARGVRGEQFF. The CDR3 bases are TGTGCCAGCAGTTACCCCGCCAGAGGGGTGAGGGGTGAGCAGTTCTTC.

The chain employs TRBV27 and TRBJ2-5, with a weak D call TRBD1 (6 bases). Trimming removed 10 bases from V and 5 bases from J, with 20 bases in between. The CDR3 is made up of 14 amino acids. CDR1 MNHEY and CDR2 SMNVEV come from the germline V gene (reference sequence). CDR3 nucleotide sequence: TGTGCCACCCACTCTCTGGGGGCAGGTGAGACCCAGTACTTC. It translates to CATHSLGAGETQYF.

The chain recombines TRBV2 with TRBJ2-7; the D gene is possibly TRBD2 (5 bases). The V gene's germline CDR1 is SNHLY and CDR2 FYNNEI. V gave up 7 bases and J gave up 5 bases, with 15 bases separating them. The CDR3 is 13 amino acids. Here the CDR3 DNA reads TGTGCCAGCATTAGCGCGAACGGGGACGAGCAGTACTTC. Amino acids: CASISANGDEQYF. The complete variable domain, with remaining parts taken from reference TRBV2 and TRBJ2-7, reads EPEVTQTPSHQVTQMGQEVILRCVPISNHLYFYWYRQILGQKVEFLVSFYNNEISEKSEIFDDQFSVERPDGSNFTLKIRSTKLEDSAMYFCASISANGDEQYFGPGTRLTVT.